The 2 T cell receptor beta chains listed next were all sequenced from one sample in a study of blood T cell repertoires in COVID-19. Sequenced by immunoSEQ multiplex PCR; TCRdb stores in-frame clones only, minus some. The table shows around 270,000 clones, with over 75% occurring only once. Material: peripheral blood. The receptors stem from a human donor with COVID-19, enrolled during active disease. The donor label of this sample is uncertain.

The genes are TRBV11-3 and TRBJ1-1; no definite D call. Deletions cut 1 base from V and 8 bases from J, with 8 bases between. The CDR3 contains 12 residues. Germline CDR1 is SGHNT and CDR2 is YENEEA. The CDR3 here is CASSLGLGEAFF. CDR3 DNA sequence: TGTGCCAGCAGCTTAGGACTAGGAGAAGCTTTCTTT.

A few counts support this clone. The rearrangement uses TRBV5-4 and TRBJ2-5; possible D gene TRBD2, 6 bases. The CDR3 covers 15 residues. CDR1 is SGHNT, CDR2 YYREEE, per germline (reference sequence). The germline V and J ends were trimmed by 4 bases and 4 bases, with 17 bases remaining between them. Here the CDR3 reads CASSPPGGFRETQYF. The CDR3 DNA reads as TGTGCCAGCAGCCCTCCCGGGGGTTTTAGAGAGACCCAGTACTTC.